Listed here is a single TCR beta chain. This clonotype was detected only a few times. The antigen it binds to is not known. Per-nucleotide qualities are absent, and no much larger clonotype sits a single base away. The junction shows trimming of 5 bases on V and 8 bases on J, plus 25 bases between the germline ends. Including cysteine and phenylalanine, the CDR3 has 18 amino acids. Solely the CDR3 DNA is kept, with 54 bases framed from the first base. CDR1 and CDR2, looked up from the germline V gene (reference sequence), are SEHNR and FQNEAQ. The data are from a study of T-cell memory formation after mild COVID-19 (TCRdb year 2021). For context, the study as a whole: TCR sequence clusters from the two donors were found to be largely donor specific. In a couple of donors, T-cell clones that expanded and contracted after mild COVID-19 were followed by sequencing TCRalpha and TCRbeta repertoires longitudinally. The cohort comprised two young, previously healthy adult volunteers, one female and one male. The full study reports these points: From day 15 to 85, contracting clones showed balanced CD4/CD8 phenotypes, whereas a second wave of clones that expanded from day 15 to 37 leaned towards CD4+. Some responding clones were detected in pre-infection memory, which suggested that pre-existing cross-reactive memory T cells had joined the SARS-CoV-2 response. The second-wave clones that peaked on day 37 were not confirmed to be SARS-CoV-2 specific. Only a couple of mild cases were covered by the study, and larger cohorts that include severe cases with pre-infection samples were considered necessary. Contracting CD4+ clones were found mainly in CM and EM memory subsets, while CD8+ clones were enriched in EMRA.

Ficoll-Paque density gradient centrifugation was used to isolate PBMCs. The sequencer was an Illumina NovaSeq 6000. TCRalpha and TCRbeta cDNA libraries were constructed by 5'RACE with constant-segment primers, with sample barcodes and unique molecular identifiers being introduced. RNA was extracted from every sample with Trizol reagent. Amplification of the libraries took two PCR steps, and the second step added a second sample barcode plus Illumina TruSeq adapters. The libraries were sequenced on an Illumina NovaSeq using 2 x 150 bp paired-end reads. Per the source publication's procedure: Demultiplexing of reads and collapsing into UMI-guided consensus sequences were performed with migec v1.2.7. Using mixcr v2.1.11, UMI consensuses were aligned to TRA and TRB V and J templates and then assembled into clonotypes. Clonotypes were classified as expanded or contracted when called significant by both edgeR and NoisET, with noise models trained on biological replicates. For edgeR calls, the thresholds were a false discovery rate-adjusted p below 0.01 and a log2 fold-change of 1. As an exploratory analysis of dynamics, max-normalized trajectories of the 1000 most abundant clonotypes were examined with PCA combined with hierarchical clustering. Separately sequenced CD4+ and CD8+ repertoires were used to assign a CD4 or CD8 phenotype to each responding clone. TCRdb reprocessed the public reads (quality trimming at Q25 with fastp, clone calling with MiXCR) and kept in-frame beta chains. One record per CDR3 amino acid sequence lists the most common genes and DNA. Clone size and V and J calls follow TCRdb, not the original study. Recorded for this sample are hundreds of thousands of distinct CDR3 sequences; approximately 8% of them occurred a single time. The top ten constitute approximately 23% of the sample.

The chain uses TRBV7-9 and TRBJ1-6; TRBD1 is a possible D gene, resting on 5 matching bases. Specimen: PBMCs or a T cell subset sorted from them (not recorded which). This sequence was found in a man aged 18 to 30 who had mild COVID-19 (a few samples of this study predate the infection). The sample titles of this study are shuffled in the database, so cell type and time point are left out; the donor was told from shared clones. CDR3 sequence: CASSQTEAMFRVYSPLHF. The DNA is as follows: TGTGCCAGCAGCCAGACCGAGGCGATGTTCAGGGTGTATTCACCCCTCCACTTT.